The rows below give T cell receptor beta chains drawn from one sample of a study of CD8+CD57+ T cells in acquired aplastic anemia. TCRdb re-analysed the reads in MiXCR, keeping a single row per CDR3 protein. The sample consists of under 200,000 distinct CDR3 sequences, around 45% of them appearing once. Sequencing was carried out using sorted CD4+, CD8+, or CD8+CD57+ T cells (not recorded which) from PBMCs. Receptors originate from a human donor in good health. Both conserved end residues are part of each CDR3. D genes are given only for firm matches. Where a row states a size, it is once, few, many or the class of an expanded clone; other rows omit it.

>TRBJ1-1|TRBV11-2|.|.
TGTGCCAGCAGCTCAAGACGGGGGAACACTGAAGCTTTCTTT
CASSSRRGNTEAFF
>TRBJ1-3|TRBV7-6|.|many
TGTGCCAGCAGCTTAGAGACGGCTGGCTCTGGAAACACCATATATTTT
CASSLETAGSGNTIYF
>TRBJ1-2|TRBV2|.|.
TGTGCCAGCACTCGGACAGCGAACAACTATGGCTACACCTTC
CASTRTANNYGYTF
>TRBJ2-5|TRBV6-6|.|many
TGTGCCAGCAGTTACACACAGAAGGTACCAAACCAAGAGACCCAGTACTTC
CASSYTQKVPNQETQYF
>TRBJ2-5|TRBV7-2|.|.
TGTGCCAGCAGCTTAATCGGACAGGGCGGGGGTGGGACCCAGTACTTC
CASSLIGQGGGGTQYF
>TRBJ2-1|TRBV7-8|TRBD2|many
TGTGCCAGCAGCTTAGTCGGCGGGGGGCCGGGGGAGCAGTTCTTC
CASSLVGGGPGEQFF
>TRBJ2-3|TRBV20-1|.|many
TGCAGTGCGCCTACAGGGTCGGATACGCAGTATTTT
CSAPTGSDTQYF
>TRBJ2-5|TRBV20-1|TRBD2|many
TGCAGTGCTAGTCGGACTAGCGGGGGGAAAGAGACCCAGTACTTC
CSASRTSGGKETQYF
>TRBJ2-7|TRBV14|TRBD1|.
TGTGCCAGCAGCTCCCTTAGGGACAGGGCATACGAGCAGTACTTC
CASSSLRDRAYEQYF
>TRBJ2-1|TRBV9|TRBD2|.
TGTGCCAGCAGCGTAGGGTTTCTAGCGGGGGAGGAGCAGTTCTTC
CASSVGFLAGEEQFF
>TRBJ1-1|TRBV15|.|.
TGTGCCACCAGCAGTTACTCAAGGACAGCTAGGGCTTTCTTT
CATSSYSRTARAFF
>TRBJ2-1|TRBV2|TRBD2|many
TGTGCCAGCGGGCGGGGGAATGAGCAGTTCTTC
CASGRGNEQFF
>TRBJ2-6|TRBV15|.|.
TGTGCCACCAGCAGAGATGGGTGGGCCCTGCCTAATTCTGGGGCCAACGTCCTGACTTTC
CATSRDGWALPNSGANVLTF
>TRBJ1-2|TRBV9|.|many
TGTGCCAGCAGCGTAGCTGGAGGGGACTATGGCTACACCTTC
CASSVAGGDYGYTF
>TRBJ1-6|TRBV20-1|.|.
TGCAGTGCTAGAGATGGGAGGGAAAGCTCCTATAATTCACTCCTTCACTTT
CSARDGRESSYNSLLHF
>TRBJ2-7|TRBV7-8|.|many
TGTGCCAGCAGCCGGGAGGGGGCGCATCCCTACGAGCAGTACTTC
CASSREGAHPYEQYF
>TRBJ2-1|TRBV19|.|.
TGTGCCAGTACCCCCAATACCGGGACTGGACCCTACAATGAGCAGTTCTTC
CASTPNTGTGPYNEQFF
>TRBJ1-1|TRBV2|.|.
TGTGCCAGCAGTCAGATTTTGAACACTGAAGCTTTCTTT
CASSQILNTEAFF
>TRBJ2-1|TRBV11-3|.|many
TGTGCCAGCAGCTTAAGTCACTCGGGCGATGAGCAGTTCTTC
CASSLSHSGDEQFF
>TRBJ2-5|TRBV20-1|TRBD2|.
TGCAGTGCTAGAGATGTATCGGGAGGTCAAGAGACCCAGTACTTC
CSARDVSGGQETQYF
>TRBJ2-3|TRBV15|.|.
TGTGCCACCAGCAAGGATCTCGTTGATACGCAGTATTTT
CATSKDLVDTQYF
>TRBJ2-3|TRBV11-1|.|.
TGTGCCAGCAGTGCGCTGGGGCCGAGTAGCACAGATACGCAGTATTTT
CASSALGPSSTDTQYF
>TRBJ1-4|TRBV6-5|.|few
TGTGCCAGCAGTTACCGTAGTTCAACTAATGAAAAACTGTTTTTT
CASSYRSSTNEKLFF
>TRBJ1-1|TRBV5-1|.|many
TGCGCCAGCAGCAATACAGGGAACACTGAAGCTTTCTTT
CASSNTGNTEAFF